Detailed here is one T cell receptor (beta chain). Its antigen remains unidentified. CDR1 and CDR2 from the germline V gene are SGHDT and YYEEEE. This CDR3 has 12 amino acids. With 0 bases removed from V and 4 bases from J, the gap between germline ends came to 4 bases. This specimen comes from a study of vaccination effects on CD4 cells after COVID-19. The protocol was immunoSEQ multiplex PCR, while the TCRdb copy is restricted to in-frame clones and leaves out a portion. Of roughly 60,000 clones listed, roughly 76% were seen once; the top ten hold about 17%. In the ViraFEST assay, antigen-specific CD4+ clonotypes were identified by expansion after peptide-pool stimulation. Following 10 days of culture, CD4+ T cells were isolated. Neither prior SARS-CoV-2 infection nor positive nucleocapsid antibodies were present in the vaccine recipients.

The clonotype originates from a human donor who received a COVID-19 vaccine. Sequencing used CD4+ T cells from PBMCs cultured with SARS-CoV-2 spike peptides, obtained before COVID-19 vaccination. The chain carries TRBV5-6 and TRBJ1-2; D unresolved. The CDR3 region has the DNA TGTGCCAGCAGCTTGGTAGCCTATGGCTACACCTTC. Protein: CASSLVAYGYTF.